One and the same sample provided the 15 T cell receptor beta chains below, sequenced in a study of shared clonotypes between healthy human individuals. The naive CD8 population came from CD45RO-negative cells selected for CCR7, without terminally differentiated effector memory CD45RA+ cells. The repertoire was sequenced with immunoSEQ multiplex PCR; TCRdb's copy has only in-frame clones and lacks some. The data show about 2.1 million clones, with approximately 94% seen just once and 1.7% held by the top ten. Sequences were obtained from naive CD8+ T cells from PBMCs. Receptors were obtained from a man between 18 and 29 years old in good health. Some clones in this sample may be carry-over from other donors' samples.

V gene TRBV28 combines with J gene TRBJ2-7; no clear D. Germline-derived CDR1 and CDR2 are MDHEN and SYDVKM. CDR3 size: 14 residues. Trimming stripped 4 bases from V and 7 bases from J, with 17 bases between. The DNA of the CDR3 is TGTGCCAGCAGTTCCATGTCGGCGGTCTGGGAGCAGTACTTC. Protein sequence: CASSSMSAVWEQYF.

The V and J genes are TRBV27 and TRBJ1-4; D unclear. Germline V gene sequence: CDR1 MNHEY, CDR2 SMNVEV (reference sequence). The CDR3 length is 14 residues. V lost 1 base to trimming and J lost 7 bases, with 10 bases between them. Here the CDR3 DNA reads TGTGCCAGCAGTTTATTGGCTTCGGGTGAAAAACTGTTTTTT. Translating it yields CASSLLASGEKLFF.

The table lists this clone with a few counts. This sample also contains other DNA sequences that code for the same CDR3. The J gene is TRBJ1-5, the V gene TRBV7-9; D remains unclear. Germline loops: CDR1 SEHNR, CDR2 FQNEAQ (reference sequence). The CDR3 loop spans 12 amino acids. Trimming cost V 2 bases and J 9 bases, with 8 bases left between them. The CDR3 is CASSLSGRPQHF. In DNA form, the CDR3 reads TGTGCCAGCAGCTTATCCGGTCGGCCCCAGCATTTT.

As concerns this clone: The sample has other DNA sequences that encode this CDR3 too. The chain employs TRBV19 and TRBJ2-7, with D maybe TRBD2 (5 bases). Deletions cut 3 bases from V and 4 bases from J, with 10 bases between. This CDR3 comprises 13 residues. The germline CDR1 and CDR2 sequences are LNHDA and SQIVND (reference sequence). The CDR3 DNA is TGTGCCAGTAGTATTAACCGGGGTTACGAGCAGTACTTC. It codes for CASSINRGYEQYF.

V gene TRBV10-3 combines with J gene TRBJ1-1; 7 bases are shared with TRBD1. Germline lookup yields CDR1 ENHRY and CDR2 SYGVKD. With V trimmed by 0 bases and J by 2 bases, 6 bases remained unmatched. This CDR3 spans 16 amino acids. The CDR3 loop is CAISESGTAVNTEAFF. CDR3 in DNA: TGTGCCATCAGTGAGTCGGGGACAGCAGTTAACACTGAAGCTTTCTTT.

The genes are TRBV7-9 and TRBJ2-4; 8 bases fit TRBD2. V gave up 0 bases and J gave up 6 bases; unmatched junction bases: 4. This CDR3 contains 15 residues. The germline CDR1 and CDR2 sequences are SEHNR and FQNEAQ (reference sequence). Here the CDR3 DNA reads TGTGCCAGCAGCTTAGCGGGACTAGTGGGAAACATTCAGTACTTC. Its translation is CASSLAGLVGNIQYF.

The rearrangement joins TRBV7-9 to TRBJ1-6, with 8 positions matching TRBD1. Germline CDR1 and CDR2: SEHNR and FQNEAQ (reference sequence). Trimming took 7 bases from V and 9 from J; bases not matched to a gene: 5. The CDR3 has 13 residues. CDR3 DNA: TGTGCCAGCACCACAGGACAGGGTTCACCCCTCCACTTT. Its protein product is CASTTGQGSPLHF.

With regard to this clone: The sample holds other DNA sequences that translate to the same CDR3. The genes are TRBV29-1 and TRBJ1-1; D uncertain. Deletions cut 4 bases from V and 0 bases from J, with 6 bases between. The CDR3 consists of 12 residues. Germline loops: CDR1 SQVTM, CDR2 ANQGSEA. The CDR3 DNA sequence: TGCAGCGTTGTCCTCCTGAACACTGAAGCTTTCTTT. Translation gives CSVVLLNTEAFF.

V is TRBV4-3 and J is TRBJ2-5; D possibly uses TRBD1 or TRBD2 (5 bases each). Between the trimmed V and J ends, which lost 2 bases and 3 bases, there was a span of 7 bases. The CDR3 has 13 residues. Germline lookup yields CDR1 LGHNA and CDR2 YSLEER. The DNA for the CDR3 is TGCGCCAGCAGCCAAAGAGGGGAAGAGACCCAGTACTTC. It translates to CASSQRGEETQYF.

V and J are TRBV21-1 and TRBJ1-5. TRBV21-1 is tagged as a pseudogene. This CDR3 is 18 amino acids long. The CDR3 nucleotides are TGTGCCAGCAGCAATCTAACCACGGGACCCCGAACAGCTCAGCCCCAGCATTTT. Protein product: CASSNLTTGPRTAQPQHF.

This sequence joins TRBV28 and TRBJ2-1; 9 bases fit TRBD2. The CDR3 contains 15 residues. Germline trimming cut 2 bases from V and 3 bases from J; bases unmatched to any gene: 2. Per germline, CDR1 MDHEN and CDR2 SYDVKM. In nucleotides, the CDR3 is TGTGCCAGCAGTTTACTTAGCGGGAGCTACAATGAGCAGTTCTTC. Translation gives CASSLLSGSYNEQFF.

The chain has TRBV6-1 and TRBJ1-2; tentatively, D is TRBD1 (5 bases). The CDR3 has 12 amino acids. Germline loops: CDR1 MNHNS, CDR2 SASEGT. The ends were cut back, 6 bases at V and 5 bases at J, with 10 bases in the middle. The CDR3 protein is CASRVGGYGYTF. For the CDR3, the DNA is TGTGCCAGCAGAGTCGGGGGATATGGCTACACCTTC.

The rearrangement links TRBV29-1 to TRBJ1-5, with 7 bases matching TRBD1. Trimming cost V 6 bases and J 7 bases; bases outside gene matches: 6. Germline assignment: CDR1 SQVTM and CDR2 ANQGSEA. The CDR3 is 12 amino acids. CDR3 amino acids: CSVKAGGQPQHF. DNA of the CDR3: TGCAGCGTGAAGGCAGGGGGGCAGCCCCAGCATTTT.

The CDR3 DNA follows: TGTGCCAGCAGCCAAGGGGCTTTTGTGGGAGATACGCAGTATTTT. This sequence encodes CASSQGAFVGDTQYF. The J gene is TRBJ2-3, the V gene TRBV4-2, with D unresolved. The CDR3 runs to 15 residues. V gave up 1 base and J gave up 5 bases, with 13 bases separating them. CDR1 is LGHNA and CDR2 is YNFKEQ in the germline V gene.

V is TRBV27 and J is TRBJ2-7; a possible D gene is TRBD2 (6 bases). V lost 5 bases and J lost 4, with 21 bases in between. Germline assignment: CDR1 MNHEY and CDR2 SMNVEV (reference sequence). The CDR3 sequence is 16 residues long. The CDR3 DNA sequence: TGTGCCAGCAGTCATCAGGTTAGGCTAGCGTCTTACGAGCAGTACTTC. Amino acid sequence: CASSHQVRLASYEQYF.